This T cell receptor (beta chain) was found in a study of CD8 T cells in ankylosing spondylitis. The study, taken as a whole, reports: Ankylosing spondylitis blood appeared to carry a characteristic TCR beta motif of roughly eight highly homologous variants.

As regards this clonotype: The antigen is not known.

TCRdb ran MiXCR on the 5' RACE reads and lists one entry per CDR3 protein. The sample lists approximately 250,000 distinct CDR3 sequences; roughly a quarter were seen once. Looked up from germline, CDR1 is SNHLY and CDR2 is FYNNEI. This CDR3 region has 14 residues. With 6 bases removed from V and 2 bases from J, the gap between germline ends came to 11 bases. The sequencing sample was made of blood, either unsorted or a sorted T cell fraction (not recorded which). The chain employs TRBV2 and TRBJ2-1; the D is unclear. This sequence was found in a male donor with ankylosing spondylitis or in good health (not recorded which). The CDR3 DNA is TGTGCCAGCAGGGAACAGATTACCTACAATGAGCAGTTCTTC. Encoded protein: CASREQITYNEQFF.